Listed below are T cell receptor beta chains from one sample, sequenced in a study of blood T cells in healthy people across ages. Via MiXCR, TCRdb re-called the 5' RACE reads, giving one row per CDR3 protein. There are 550,000 to 750,000 distinct CDR3 sequences in the sample; around 20% occur only once, and roughly 3.9% lies in the top ten. Sequenced: blood. The receptors stem from a man in his sixties or seventies in good health. Both conserved end residues are part of each CDR3. The D gene is left open where the match is weak. Not every row has a clone size; where given, it reads once, few, many or a size class.

D gene	V gene	clone size	J gene	CDR3 protein	CDR3 DNA
TRBD1	TRBV2	once	TRBJ2-3	CASQEPLGRDRGPRADTQYF	TGTGCCAGCCAAGAACCCCTCGGGCGAGACAGGGGACCCAGGGCAGATACGCAGTATTTT
TRBD2	TRBV5-4	-	TRBJ2-3	CASRKGTSGTTDTQYF	TGTGCCAGCAGGAAGGGGACTAGCGGGACCACAGATACGCAGTATTTT
-	TRBV11-2	-	TRBJ1-3	CASSAISGVAGNTIYF	TGTGCCAGCAGCGCTATATCAGGGGTCGCTGGAAACACCATATATTTT
TRBD2	TRBV20-1	few	TRBJ2-7	CSARPTETSGRAYEQYF	TGCAGTGCTAGACCCACCGAGACTAGCGGGAGGGCCTACGAGCAGTACTTC
TRBD2	TRBV5-1	few	TRBJ2-5	CASSSLTSERETQYF	TGCGCCAGCAGCTCGTTGACTAGCGAGAGGGAGACCCAGTACTTC
-	TRBV7-2	few	TRBJ2-5	CASRRGAAQETQYF	TGTGCCAGCAGGAGGGGCGCGGCCCAAGAGACCCAGTACTTC
-	TRBV12-3/TRBV12-4	-	TRBJ2-5	CASSLARTAEYF	TGTGCCAGCAGTTTAGCGCGAACAGCGGAGTACTTC
TRBD1	TRBV28	many	TRBJ2-1	CASSLTGGNEQFF	TGCGCCAGCAGCTTGACAGGGGGCAATGAGCAGTTCTTC
-	TRBV14	-	TRBJ2-1	CASSPMGDSFYNEQFF	TGTGCCAGCAGCCCTATGGGGGACTCATTCTACAATGAGCAGTTCTTC
-	TRBV10-3	-	TRBJ1-2	CAIPQGGTNYGYTF	TGTGCCATCCCCCAGGGAGGAACTAACTATGGCTACACCTTC
TRBD2	TRBV29-1	few	TRBJ2-3	CSEGLAGGLNTQYF	TGCAGCGAAGGACTAGCGGGAGGATTGAATACGCAGTATTTT
TRBD1	TRBV20-1	few	TRBJ2-3	CSASKEAGGTQYF	TGCAGTGCTAGCAAGGAGGCAGGGGGTACGCAGTATTTT
-	TRBV5-6	-	TRBJ1-3	CASSVGQLRDTIYF	TGTGCCAGCAGCGTCGGACAGCTTCGGGACACCATATATTTT
TRBD1	TRBV6-2/TRBV6-3	-	TRBJ1-5	CASTDRANQPQHF	TGTGCCAGCACGGACAGGGCCAATCAGCCCCAGCATTTT
-	TRBV6-1	few	TRBJ2-7	CASRPGLSYEQYF	TGTGCCAGCAGGCCGGGACTTTCCTACGAGCAGTACTTC